The next 11 T cell receptor beta chains were all read from a single sample in a study of blood T cell repertoires in COVID-19. Sequenced by immunoSEQ multiplex PCR; TCRdb stores in-frame clones only, minus some. This table has about 240,000 clones, 82% appearing once. The sample consisted of peripheral blood. The source is a woman of 80 years or more with COVID-19, enrolled during active disease.

J is TRBJ2-1 and V is TRBV15; a possible D gene is TRBD2 (6 bases). The CDR3 length is 15 residues. Per the germline V gene, CDR1 is LNHNV and CDR2 is YYDKDF (reference sequence). Trimming pared 3 bases from V and 7 bases from J, leaving 16 bases between. The CDR3 spells CATSRGGTKLNEQFF. CDR3 nucleotides: TGTGCCACCAGCAGGGGGGGTACGAAGTTGAATGAGCAGTTCTTC.

V usage is TRBV9 and J usage is TRBJ1-1; a possible D gene is TRBD1 (5 bases). V was pared by 0 bases and J by 4 bases, with 22 bases between. CDR3 length: 18 amino acids. Germline lookup yields CDR1 SGDLS and CDR2 YYNGEE. This chain's CDR3 is CASSVDGGAGYGSTEAFF. As DNA, the CDR3 is TGTGCCAGCAGCGTAGACGGAGGGGCAGGGTACGGAAGCACTGAAGCTTTCTTT.

The chain is built from TRBV28 and TRBJ1-6; 8 bases fit TRBD1. J lost 10 bases, V lost 6 bases, and 8 bases had no gene match. The CDR3 sequence is 14 residues long. The V gene's germline CDR1 is MDHEN and CDR2 SYDVKM. This CDR3 is CASSLGQGLSPLHF. The CDR3 coding sequence is TGTGCCAGCAGCCTCGGACAGGGATTGTCACCCCTCCACTTT.

The chain couples TRBV14 to TRBJ1-2; no clear D gene. This CDR3 contains 13 residues. Trimming left V 2 bases short and J 2 bases short, with 6 bases between. CDR1 SGHDN and CDR2 FVKESK come from the germline V gene. The CDR3 DNA follows: TGTGCCAGCAGCCAACAGGCGAACTATGGCTACACCTTC. It specifies CASSQQANYGYTF.

The chain carries TRBV7-9 and TRBJ1-2; D ambiguous. The V gene's germline CDR1 is SEHNR and CDR2 FQNEAQ (reference sequence). The V and J ends lost 5 bases and 4 bases respectively, with 20 bases between them. The CDR3 covers 16 residues. In nucleotides, the CDR3 is TGTGCCAGCAGCCCCTCCCGGGTGAGTGGCGCCTATGGCTACACCTTC. Its translation: CASSPSRVSGAYGYTF.

The chain combines TRBV9 with TRBJ2-2; possibly TRBD1 for D (6 bases). In germline, CDR1 is SGDLS, CDR2 YYNGEE. V was pared by 3 bases and J by 4 bases, with 10 bases between. The CDR3 is made up of 14 amino acids. CDR3 DNA sequence: TGTGCCAGCAGCGGGACAGTTTCCACCGGGGAGCTGTTTTTT. The encoded protein is CASSGTVSTGELFF.

The J gene is TRBJ2-1, the V gene TRBV7-2, with 8 bases matching TRBD2. This CDR3 contains 15 residues. The germline gives CDR1 SGHTA, CDR2 FQGNSA. V shed 7 bases, J shed 4 bases, and the junction held 9 bases outside the gene matches. CDR3 DNA: TGTGCCAGCACCCCCATAGGCGGGGGGTACAATGAGCAGTTCTTC. Translation gives CASTPIGGGYNEQFF.

The genes are TRBV18 and TRBJ1-5; tentatively, D is TRBD1 (5 bases). Germline V gene sequence: CDR1 KGHSH, CDR2 LQKENI. This CDR3 is built from 14 residues. V was trimmed by 6 bases and J by 0 bases, leaving 9 bases between them. CDR3 nucleotides: TGTGCCAGCTCCCTGACAGATAGCAATCAGCCCCAGCATTTT. Its protein product is CASSLTDSNQPQHF.

The chain carries TRBV12-3 or TRBV12-4 and TRBJ1-2; D is unresolved. The CDR3 is 13 residues long. With 4 bases removed from V and 4 bases from J, the gap between germline ends came to 10 bases. The CDR3: CASSSSGVYGYTF. Written as DNA, the CDR3 is TGTGCCAGCAGTTCCTCAGGCGTCTATGGCTACACCTTC.

The V gene is TRBV6-4, the J gene TRBJ1-1, with 7 bases identical to TRBD1. Germline CDR1 and CDR2: MRHNA and SNTAGT. J gave up 8 bases and V 6 bases, and 12 bases lay outside the gene matches. The CDR3 length is 14 residues. The DNA of the CDR3 is TGTGCCAGCAGCCCTGAGGTAAGACAGGGAGAAGCTTTCTTT. Amino acids: CASSPEVRQGEAFF.

The chain couples TRBV18 to TRBJ1-1, with a tentative D call TRBD1 (5 bases). CDR3 length: 13 amino acids. Trimming took 5 bases from V and 5 from J, leaving 12 bases between them. Germline assignment: CDR1 KGHSH and CDR2 LQKENI. CDR3 protein: CASSEAGRTEAFF. The CDR3 DNA follows: TGTGCCAGCTCAGAAGCAGGGCGAACTGAAGCTTTCTTT.